This T cell receptor (beta chain) was captured in a study of cytomegalovirus exposure and HLA in healthy donors (dated by TCRdb to about 2017). Notes on the research overall: According to an earlier analysis of 587 of the donors, roughly 180 million T cells yielded roughly 110 million unique TCR beta sequences and approximately 300 Gb of sequence data. An early release covering about 600 HLA-typed donors comprised 250 to 350 gigabases of sequencing data and 85 million to 100 million unique TCR sequences. Of the 300 to 400 genotyped donors, approximately 80% fell in the genetic ancestry cluster associated with self-reported Caucasian donors. The aim of the study was to test whether cataloging public T cell receptors could identify signatures of past pathogen exposure. The study used immunosequencing to profile the T cell repertoires of around 600 subjects and linked those repertoires to cytomegalovirus serostatus. Besides the first cohort of approximately 670 subjects, a separate validation cohort made up of over 95 different subjects was used. High-throughput TCR immunosequencing, statistical association of individual TCRs with disease status, and machine learning were combined to predict cytomegalovirus infection status. In a later analysis, previously published TCR beta repertoires from fewer than 750 donors were re-analyzed and high-resolution HLA genotyping was added so that TCR occurrence patterns could be studied. In the later analysis, no new phenotypic data were used to find candidate immune exposures; instead, reliance was placed on TCR beta sequences and their occurrence across donors. To decide whether each TCR beta V gene segment behaved as functional or pseudogenic, an earlier analysis of some 600 of the donors relied on high-throughput TCR beta sequencing. Alongside the repertoire data, information on donor age, sex, ethnicity and CMV serostatus was compiled. Genome-wide SNP genotypes for about 55% of the 666 donors were used in a later genetic analysis, which treated that subset as a discovery cohort. All discovery cohort repertoires had been generated using a single sequencing platform. HLA typing included class I and class II loci at four-digit resolution. Typing coverage varied by locus: 629-630 donors for A, B, C, DRB1 and DQB1; more than 500 for DQA1; around 610 for DPA1; under 490 for DPB1. Four or five DR-DQ haplotypes were handled as single units for association and clustering, since linkage in the cohort was strong. On average, 235,054 unique TCR beta nucleotide sequences were sequenced per donor among roughly 430 genotyped donors of the cohort, with 15% to 20% of those sequences being non-productive.

The cohort consisted of approximately 670 healthy bone marrow donors. All cohort members were sampled while nominally healthy, although unrecorded immune exposures were likely present. The donor was CMV seropositive and belonged to the group of more than 250 seropositive cohort members. Every donor gave a peripheral blood sample, and the peripheral blood mononuclear cells from that sample were used for TCR beta sequencing. Genomic DNA extraction from the blood cell samples was performed with the Qiagen DNeasy Blood Extraction Kit. With regard to this clone: What antigen it recognizes has not been identified. No base-level quality is on record; no much larger clone is a single base apart.

To prepare the library, the immunoSEQ multiplex PCR assay was applied. For the multiplex PCR, a mixture combining 60 forward primers for TCR Vbeta segments and 13 reverse primers for TCR Jbeta segments was used. The CDR3 region of rearranged TCR beta genes was amplified from genomic DNA by a multiplex PCR assay. The Illumina HiSeq System was used to sequence the amplified TCR beta libraries as 87-base-pair reads. The study's own analysis went as follows. A later analysis counted approximately 84 million unique TCR beta chains across the 550 to 750 repertoires, and roughly 9.9 million of these chains were shared by at least two donors. To remove PCR and sequencing errors, raw reads were error-corrected and collapsed into unique sequences using a nearest-neighbor algorithm that merged closely related sequences. V, D and J gene segments were assigned by aligning CDR3 sequences to IMGT reference sequences. For a sequence to be retained, at least a six-nucleotide match to both a V gene segment and a J gene segment was required. Rearrangements were classified as productive when the CDR3 lacked stop codons and remained in frame with V and J, and all other rearrangements were classified as non-productive. Following IMGT convention, CDR3 was defined as the stretch from the second conserved V-encoded cysteine up to the conserved J-encoded phenylalanine. The earlier analysis of some 550 of the donors excluded any sequence lacking an unambiguous match to a single V gene segment. In an earlier analysis of almost 600 of the donors, a V segment was called functional when productive rearrangements were above 56.7%, and segregating when the standard deviation between donors exceeded 5%. To diagnose cytomegalovirus status from the catalog of TCR beta chain sequences, a statistical classification framework was built. In a later analysis, V and J genes were assigned by comparing TCR nucleotide sequences against IMGT/GENE-DB human TR gene sequences. The TCRdist pipeline was used in a later analysis to assign CDR3 sequences and most-parsimonious VDJ recombination scenarios. In a later analysis, every TCR beta chain was defined by the combination of its CDR3 amino acid sequence and its V-gene family, and reads without a unique V-gene family were dropped. In a later analysis, around 650 highly shared, low-generation-probability nucleotide sequences were removed to address suspected cross-contamination and a sequencing artifact. For each public chain, a later analysis derived a clonal expansion index from normalized ranks of inferred template counts within each repertoire. A later analysis computed generation probabilities with a VDJ recombination model fitted to out-of-frame rearrangements, and checked the results against IGoR. In a later analysis, TCR-TCR, TCR-HLA and TCR-CMV co-occurrence was scored with hypergeometric tests, and a repertoire-size bias correction was applied to TCR pairs. False discovery rates were estimated in a later analysis by permuting HLA or CMV assignments 20 times. In a later analysis, co-occurring TCRs were grouped with DBSCAN, and TCRdist sequence similarity was added when clustering was performed within HLA-allele-positive subsets. Co-occurrence clustering excluded repertoires with fewer than 30,000 or more than 120,000 public chains, plus five with anomalous nucleotide sharing. TCRdb stores this immuneACCESS table with in-frame sequences only. Part of the clones is absent; in the studies checked, under half of the shortfall reflects unresolved V genes, and no reason is known for the rest. The V and J calls and clone size were taken over from that table, and D and trimming were inferred from the DNA. In all, the sample holds some 110,000 clones, and approximately 80% of those were seen once. Roughly 13% of the sample lies in the top ten.

General conclusions and limits of the study: A later analysis reported that several top co-occurrence clusters appeared linked to parvovirus B19, influenza, CMV and Epstein-Barr virus. A cluster of highly shared sequence variants was judged likely to be a technical artifact of the sequencing pipeline. The study listed 150 to 200 TCR beta chains as associated with cytomegalovirus. While some public TCRs were present in many individuals, most TCR sequences turned up only very rarely across donors. Correlated functional status among segregating V segments might be attributable to linkage disequilibrium, but an unknown experimental factor could not be ruled out. A later genetic analysis reported fewer N-insertions in productive TCRs among donors in an Asian-associated ancestry cluster than the roughly 650-donor mean. In vitro tests confirmed that a few of the cytomegalovirus-associated TCR beta chains recognize cytomegalovirus antigens. In a later analysis, some 17,000 TCR beta sequences were associated with specific HLA alleles at a false discovery rate of 0.05. HLA typing was unavailable for some donors at each locus, so association tests used only the typed subset. A further reported finding was that TCR beta sequences accurately predicted the HLA-A and HLA-B alleles for most subjects in the first cohort. In a later analysis, most CMV-associated TCR beta chains were found to appear HLA-restricted, with HLA associations seemingly driven largely by CMV exposure. Immune exposure information for the cohort was limited to CMV serostatus. In a later genetic analysis, a missense DCLRE1C variant was associated with V-gene and J-gene trimming of TCR beta chains, and the association was replicated in an independent cohort. Because counts were too low, about 17 rarely observed V segments, including chromosome 9 orphons, were excluded from the earlier analysis of around 590 of the donors. The classifier was reported to diagnose cytomegalovirus status with high specificity and sensitivity in both the original and validation cohorts. An earlier analysis of several hundred of the donors showed that most TCR beta V segments appeared in productive rearrangements either about 87% or about 30% of the time, which broadly matched IMGT annotations. It was suggested by the authors that the approach could potentially be generalized to other disease states and immunological phenotypes. Only TCR beta chains were sequenced in this cohort, and the absence of alpha or paired-chain data limited detectable features. When HLA alleles, especially DR and DQ, strongly co-occurred, attributing TCR associations to individual alleles was difficult. Compared with equally common non-associated chains, HLA-associated TCR beta chains in a later analysis were more clonally expanded and had lower generation probabilities. The presence/absence analyses assumed that sequencing depth was roughly uniform across donors, and that assumption may not be true. In a later analysis, the rate of TCR association differed among HLA loci, with DRB1 alleles having the most associated TCRs and HLA-C alleles having the fewest.

The TCR was taken from a woman aged 35 to 49 in good health and CMV-seropositive. Sequenced sample: PBMCs.

The sequenced DNA is TGTGCCAGCAGCTTAAAGTCTAGCATCGAGCAGTTCTTC. Translated, it gives CASSLKSSIEQFF. The rearrangement combines TRBV7-8 with TRBJ2-1; TRBD2 is a weak D gene call, 5 bases matching. Trimming at the junction amounts to 2 bases on V and 10 bases on J, and the germline ends lie 12 bases apart. The germline V gene encodes CDR1 SGHVS and CDR2 FQNEAQ. The cysteine opens and the phenylalanine closes a CDR3 of 13 amino acids. Here the CDR3 DNA is all that survives: 39 bases in frame from base 1.